The clone carrying this T cell receptor (beta chain) was picked up many times. Its antigen is unknown. The data were taken from a study of T-cell memory formation after mild COVID-19. Study-wide results and limits: Contracting CD8+ clones were enriched in EMRA, CD4+ mainly in CM and EM.

TCRdb reprocessed the 5' RACE reads with MiXCR, giving one entry per CDR3 protein. Altogether 250,000 to 300,000 distinct CDR3 sequences are present, less than 9.5% being singletons, with the ten largest covering 22%. CDR1 and CDR2 from the germline V gene are SQVTM and ANQGSEA. After removal of 4 bases from V and 10 bases from J, the junction contained 6 bases not matched to a gene. This CDR3 contains 12 residues. The sequencing sample was made of PBMCs or a T cell subset sorted from them (not recorded which). The chain employs TRBV29-1 and TRBJ1-2, with 10 nucleotides matching TRBD1. The receptor was derived from a young man who had mild COVID-19 (a few samples of this study predate the infection). Cell type and time point are not known. The CDR3 sequence: CSVAPGQGDYTF. CDR3 sequence (DNA): TGCAGCGTTGCCCCCGGACAGGGGGACTACACCTTC.